This T cell receptor beta chain was sequenced during a study of vaccination and CD4 T cells after COVID-19. Study details: Fewer than ten convalescent cases were mild and one was severe, and all had been SARS-CoV-2 positive by nasal swab PCR. Blood was drawn a median about 75 days post second dose, range 14 to 241. Study-level results: Recorded median SARS-CoV-2-reactive clonotype numbers increased from about 20 to 38 without reaching significance.

Sequencing of DNA taken from cultured CD4+ T cells relied on the Oncomine TCR Beta short-read assay. TCRdb reprocessed the PCR reads with MiXCR, giving one entry per CDR3 protein. The sample comprises 15,000 or so distinct CDR3 sequences, around 70% of which are singletons, and around 9.9% rests with the top ten. As to treatment: roughly 10-day PBMC culture with coronavirus spike peptide pools or control peptides (ViraFEST assay). This clonotype was detected only a few times. Its antigen is not identified. Input material: CD4+ T cells from blood, cultured in vitro. The sequence was obtained from a human donor who had recovered from COVID-19.

Here the CDR3 DNA reads TGTGCCACCAGCAGCCGTAGCAATCAGCCCCAGCATTTT. Translating it yields CATSSRSNQPQHF. The rearrangement links TRBV15 to TRBJ1-5; D not certain. This CDR3 is built from 13 residues. V was shortened by 3 bases and J by 0 bases, with 3 bases between the two germline ends. Per germline, CDR1 LNHNV and CDR2 YYDKDF (reference sequence).